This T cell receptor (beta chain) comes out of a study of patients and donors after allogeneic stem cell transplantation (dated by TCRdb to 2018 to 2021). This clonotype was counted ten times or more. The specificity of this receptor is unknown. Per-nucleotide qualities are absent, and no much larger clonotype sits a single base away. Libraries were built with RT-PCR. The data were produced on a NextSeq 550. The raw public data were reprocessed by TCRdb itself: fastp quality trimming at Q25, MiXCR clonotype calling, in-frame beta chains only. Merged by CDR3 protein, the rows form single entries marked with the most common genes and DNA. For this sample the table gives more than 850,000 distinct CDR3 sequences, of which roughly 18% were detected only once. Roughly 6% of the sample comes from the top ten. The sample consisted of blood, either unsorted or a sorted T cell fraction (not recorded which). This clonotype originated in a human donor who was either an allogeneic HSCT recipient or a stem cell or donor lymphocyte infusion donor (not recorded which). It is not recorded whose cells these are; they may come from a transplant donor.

The CDR3 protein: CASSKTYEQYF. The nucleotide sequence is TGTGCCAGCAGCAAGACCTACGAGCAGTACTTC. The chain is encoded by TRBV21-1 joined to TRBJ2-7. TRBV21-1 is a recognized pseudogene. Taken from cysteine to phenylalanine, the CDR3 has 11 residues. The CDR3 DNA has 33 bases and is translated from base 1.